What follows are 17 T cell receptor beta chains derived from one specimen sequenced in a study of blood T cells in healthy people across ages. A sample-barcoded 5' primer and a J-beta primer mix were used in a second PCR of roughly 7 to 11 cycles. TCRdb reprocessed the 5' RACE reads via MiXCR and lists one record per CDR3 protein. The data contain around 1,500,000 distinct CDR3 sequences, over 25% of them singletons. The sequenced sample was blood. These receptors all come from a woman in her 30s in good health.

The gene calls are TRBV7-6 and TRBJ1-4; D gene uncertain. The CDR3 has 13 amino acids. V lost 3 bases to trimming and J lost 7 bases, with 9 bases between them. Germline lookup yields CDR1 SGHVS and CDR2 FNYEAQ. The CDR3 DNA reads TGTGCCAGCAGCTTCGGCTCAGGTGAAAAACTGTTTTTT. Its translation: CASSFGSGEKLFF.

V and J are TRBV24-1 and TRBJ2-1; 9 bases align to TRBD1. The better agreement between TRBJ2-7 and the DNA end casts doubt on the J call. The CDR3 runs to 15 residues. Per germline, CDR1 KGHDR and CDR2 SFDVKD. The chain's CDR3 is CATSDRDRAYNEQYF. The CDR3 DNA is TGTGCCACCAGTGATAGGGACAGGGCCTACAATGAGCAGTACTTC.

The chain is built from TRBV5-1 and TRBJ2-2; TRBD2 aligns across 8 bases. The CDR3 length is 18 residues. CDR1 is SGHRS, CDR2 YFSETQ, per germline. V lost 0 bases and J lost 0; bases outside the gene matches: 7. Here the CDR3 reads CASSLGGSGTPNTGELFF. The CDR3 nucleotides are TGCGCCAGCAGCTTGGGTGGTAGCGGGACTCCGAACACCGGGGAGCTGTTTTTT.

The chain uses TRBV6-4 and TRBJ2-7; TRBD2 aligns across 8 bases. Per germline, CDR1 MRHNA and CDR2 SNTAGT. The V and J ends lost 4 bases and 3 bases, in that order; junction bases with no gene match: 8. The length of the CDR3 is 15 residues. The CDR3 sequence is CASSGPGLGIYEQYF. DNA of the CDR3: TGTGCCAGCAGTGGACCGGGACTAGGAATCTACGAGCAGTACTTC.

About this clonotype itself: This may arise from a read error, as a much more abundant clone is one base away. The CDR3 region has the DNA TGCAGTGCTAGCTTCAGATACAATGAGCAGTACTTC. Translating it yields CSASFRYNEQYF. V is TRBV20-1 and J is TRBJ2-7; D not certain. V was cut by 3 bases and J by 7 bases, with 13 bases left in between. Germline lookup yields CDR1 DFQATT and CDR2 SNEGSKA (reference sequence). The CDR3 is 12 amino acids.

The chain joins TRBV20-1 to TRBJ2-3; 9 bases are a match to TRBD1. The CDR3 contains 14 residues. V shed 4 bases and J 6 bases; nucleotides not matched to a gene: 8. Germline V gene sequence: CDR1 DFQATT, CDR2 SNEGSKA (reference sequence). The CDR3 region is CSATPGQGRDTQYF. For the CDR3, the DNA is TGCAGTGCTACCCCGGGACAGGGACGCGATACGCAGTATTTT.

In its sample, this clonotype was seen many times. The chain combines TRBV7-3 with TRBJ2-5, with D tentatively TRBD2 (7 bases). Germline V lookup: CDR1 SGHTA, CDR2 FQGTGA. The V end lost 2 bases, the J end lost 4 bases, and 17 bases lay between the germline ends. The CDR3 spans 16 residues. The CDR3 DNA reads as TGTGCCAGCAGCTTACCCGGGGGGCCGAAGACAGAGACCCAGTACTTC. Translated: CASSLPGGPKTETQYF.

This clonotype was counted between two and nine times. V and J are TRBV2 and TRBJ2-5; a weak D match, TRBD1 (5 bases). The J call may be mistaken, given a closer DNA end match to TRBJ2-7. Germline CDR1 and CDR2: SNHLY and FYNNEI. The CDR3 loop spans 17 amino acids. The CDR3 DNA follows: TGTGCCAGCAGTGAATGGGGCCCCCGAGGTTATCCCTACGAGCAGTACTTC. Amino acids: CASSEWGPRGYPYEQYF.

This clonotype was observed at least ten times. The CDR3 loop is CASSLRSDWSYEQYF. DNA of the CDR3: TGTGCCAGCAGCTTGCGGTCGGACTGGAGCTACGAGCAGTACTTC. The rearrangement joins TRBV5-5 to TRBJ2-7; possibly TRBD2 for D (5 bases). Trimming removed 1 base from V and 3 bases from J, with 14 bases in between. This CDR3 is 15 amino acids long. CDR1 and CDR2 from the germline V gene are SGHKS and YYEKEE (reference sequence).

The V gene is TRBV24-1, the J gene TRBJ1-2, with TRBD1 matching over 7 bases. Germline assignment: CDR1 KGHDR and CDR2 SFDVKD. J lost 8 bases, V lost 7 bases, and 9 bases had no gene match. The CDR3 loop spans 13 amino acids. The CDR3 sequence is CATSPTGVEGYTF. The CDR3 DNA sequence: TGTGCCACCAGCCCCACAGGGGTTGAGGGCTACACCTTC.

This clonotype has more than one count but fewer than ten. CDR3 sequence (DNA): TGTGCCAGCAGTAGAGCGCATGAGAACACCGGGGAGCTGTTTTTT. Its translation is CASSRAHENTGELFF. V is TRBV6-5 and J is TRBJ2-2; no reliable D call. Germline V gene sequence: CDR1 MNHEY, CDR2 SVGAGI. Trimming cost V 5 bases and J 1 base, with 11 bases left between them. This CDR3 has 15 amino acids.

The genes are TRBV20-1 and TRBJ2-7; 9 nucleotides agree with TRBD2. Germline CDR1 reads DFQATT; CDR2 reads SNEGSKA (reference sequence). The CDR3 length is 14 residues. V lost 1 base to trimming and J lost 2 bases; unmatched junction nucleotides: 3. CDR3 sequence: CSARVLAGPYEQYF. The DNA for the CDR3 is TGCAGTGCTAGAGTGCTAGCGGGGCCCTACGAGCAGTACTTC.

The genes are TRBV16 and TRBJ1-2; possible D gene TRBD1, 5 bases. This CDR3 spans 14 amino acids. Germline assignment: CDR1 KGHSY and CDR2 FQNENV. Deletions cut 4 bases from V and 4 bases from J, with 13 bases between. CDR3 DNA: TGTGCCAGCAGCCCGCCGGGGACCTTCTATGGCTACACCTTC. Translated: CASSPPGTFYGYTF.

CDR3 DNA sequence: TGCAGTGCTAGAGATTCGGGAAGGGCGGACATTCAGTACTTC. Translating it yields CSARDSGRADIQYF. This chain connects TRBV20-1 to TRBJ2-4; TRBD2 might be the D (5 bases). V lost 0 bases and J 8 bases, leaving 14 bases between the germline ends. CDR1 and CDR2 from the germline V gene are DFQATT and SNEGSKA (reference sequence). The CDR3 sequence is 14 residues long.

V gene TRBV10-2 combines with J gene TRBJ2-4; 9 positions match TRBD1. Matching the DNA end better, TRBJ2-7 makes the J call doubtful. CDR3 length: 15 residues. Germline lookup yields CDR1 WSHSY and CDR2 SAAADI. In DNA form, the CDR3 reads TGCGCCAGCAGTGAGACCGGGACAGGGTCATACGAGCAGTACTTC. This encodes CASSETGTGSYEQYF.

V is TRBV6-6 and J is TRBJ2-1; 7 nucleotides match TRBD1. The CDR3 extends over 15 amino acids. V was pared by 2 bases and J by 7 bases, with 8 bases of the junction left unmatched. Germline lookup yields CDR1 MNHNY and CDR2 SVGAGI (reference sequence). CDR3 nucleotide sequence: TGTGCCAGCAGTTACCGGGCAGGGGGTTGGAATGAGCAGTTCTTC. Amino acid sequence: CASSYRAGGWNEQFF.

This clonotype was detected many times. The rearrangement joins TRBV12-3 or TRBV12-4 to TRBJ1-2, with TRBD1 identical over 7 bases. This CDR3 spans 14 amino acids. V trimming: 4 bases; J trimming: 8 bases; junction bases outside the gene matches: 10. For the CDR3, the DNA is TGTGCCAGCAGTTCCGGACAGGCCCTAGAAGGCTACACCTTC. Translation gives CASSSGQALEGYTF.